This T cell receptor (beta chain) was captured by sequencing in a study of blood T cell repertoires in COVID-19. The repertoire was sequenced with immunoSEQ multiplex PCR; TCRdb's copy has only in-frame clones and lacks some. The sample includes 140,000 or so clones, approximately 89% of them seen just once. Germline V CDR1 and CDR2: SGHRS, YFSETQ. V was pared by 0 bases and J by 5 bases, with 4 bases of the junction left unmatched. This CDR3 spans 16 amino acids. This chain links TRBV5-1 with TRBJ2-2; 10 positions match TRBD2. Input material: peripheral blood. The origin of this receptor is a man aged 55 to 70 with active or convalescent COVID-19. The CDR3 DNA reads TGCGCCAGCAGCTTGGTAGCGGGAGGAGGTACCGGGGAGCTGTTTTTT. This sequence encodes CASSLVAGGGTGELFF.